One T cell receptor beta chain is described in this entry. Its antigen is undetermined. Sequencing was performed with immunoSEQ multiplex PCR; in TCRdb, only in-frame clones are kept and a portion is missing. The profile covers roughly 64,000 clones, with approximately 88% appearing a single time and approximately 2.2% taken by the ten largest. The CDR3 runs to 14 residues. The data were obtained in a study of OX40 agonist ivuxolimab in advanced cancers. Across the study: Males comprised about 84% of the group, whose mean age was about 60 years (range about 20 to 85). Prior anti-PD-1, anti-PD-L1 or anti-CTLA-4 therapy was allowed; around 40% had some.

Study-level findings and limits: Relative to CD4+, CD8+ T cells held more expanded clones on average.

The chain joins TRBV21-1 to TRBJ2-1; the DNA was not used to check the table's D call, TRBD2. TRBV21-1 is a listed pseudogene. The material sequenced was CD4+ or CD8+ T cells sorted from blood, taken in a trial of the OX40 agonist ivuxolimab. The TCR comes from an adult with an advanced solid tumor such as melanoma, head and neck, liver or kidney cancer. CDR3 DNA: TGTGCCAGCAGCAAAAGGGCCAAAGGAGGTGAGCAGTTCTTC. Translating it yields CASSKRAKGGEQFF.